This T cell receptor beta chain was recorded in a study of blood T cell repertoires in COVID-19. The CDR3 extends over 17 amino acids. V shed 4 bases, J shed 5 bases, and the junction held 8 bases outside the gene matches. Germline assignment: CDR1 SGHRS and CDR2 YFSETQ. The method was immunoSEQ multiplex PCR; TCRdb's version includes in-frame clones alone and lacks a portion of them. The sample has approximately 170,000 clones; just over 90% are singletons. The sample comprised peripheral blood. The receptor was derived from a man younger than 30 with COVID-19, enrolled during active disease. This rearrangement joins TRBV5-1 to TRBJ2-1; TRBD2 agrees at 14 bases. The CDR3 reads CASSPGLAGGWDNEQFF. The CDR3 region has the DNA TGCGCCAGCAGCCCAGGACTAGCGGGAGGATGGGACAATGAGCAGTTCTTC.